The 12 T cell receptor beta chains presented below share a single source sample, sequenced in a study of cytomegalovirus exposure and HLA in healthy donors. Primers for the PCR totalled 60 Vbeta and 13 Jbeta. Sequencing used immunoSEQ multiplex PCR; TCRdb keeps in-frame clones, though not all of them. The data hold approximately 170,000 clones, with roughly 79% observed a single time. What was sequenced was PBMCs. These receptors were collected from a woman aged 35 to 49 in good health and CMV-seropositive.

This sequence joins TRBV9 and TRBJ2-1, with TRBD2 identical over 8 bases. CDR1 and CDR2 from the germline V gene are SGDLS and YYNGEE. This CDR3 comprises 16 residues. After removal of 2 bases from V and 9 bases from J, the junction contained 13 bases not matched to a gene. CDR3 sequence: CASSVSAGVRLVEQFF. CDR3 in DNA: TGTGCCAGCAGCGTCTCAGCGGGGGTCCGTCTTGTTGAGCAGTTCTTC.

This chain connects TRBV18 to TRBJ1-2; D gene unclear. The CDR3 is 14 residues long. CDR1 is KGHSH, CDR2 LQKENI, per germline. Trimming removed 4 bases from V and 4 bases from J, with 13 bases in between. Here the CDR3 DNA reads TGTGCCAGCTCACTGGAGTCGGTCCGCTATGGCTACACCTTC. Translated: CASSLESVRYGYTF. The complete variable domain, with remaining parts taken from reference TRBV18 and TRBJ1-2, reads NAGVMQNPRHLVRRRGQEARLRCSPMKGHSHVYWYRQLPEEGLKFMVYLQKENIIDESGMPKERFSAEFPKEGPSILRIQQVVRGDSAAYFCASSLESVRYGYTFGSGTRLTVV.

V is TRBV6-5 and J is TRBJ1-2; 9 bases are a match to TRBD1. J lost 1 base, V lost 11 bases, and 5 bases had no gene match. The V gene's germline CDR1 is MNHEY and CDR2 SVGAGI. This CDR3 contains 13 residues. CDR3 loop: CAAGTGYNYGYTF. CDR3 nucleotides: TGTGCCGCTGGGACAGGGTATAACTATGGCTACACCTTC.

This clone was counted once. The chain combines TRBV2 with TRBJ1-4, with unresolved D. The germline CDR1 and CDR2 sequences are SNHLY and FYNNEI. The CDR3 contains 13 residues. Trimming cost V 0 bases and J 8 bases, with 7 bases left between them. CDR3 nucleotides: TGTGCCAGCAGTGAAGCGCTTCGGGAAAAACTGTTTTTT. Translating gives CASSEALREKLFF.

The gene calls are TRBV28 and TRBJ1-2; 8 positions agree with TRBD1. Germline-derived CDR1 and CDR2 are MDHEN and SYDVKM. Trimming took 5 bases from V and 2 from J; bases not matched to a gene: 7. The CDR3 sequence is 15 residues long. The CDR3 DNA follows: TGTGCCAGCAGTCGTCCCGGGACAGGCAACTATGGCTACACCTTC. It encodes CASSRPGTGNYGYTF.

In this sample, this clone turned up a few times. The chain joins TRBV10-2 to TRBJ2-1, with TRBD1 matching over 7 bases. Germline CDR1 is WSHSY and CDR2 is SAAADI. The CDR3 sequence is 14 residues long. V was clipped by 4 bases and J by 7 bases; unmatched bases: 7. CDR3 residues: CASSATGALNEQFF. The CDR3, as DNA: TGCGCCAGCAGTGCTACAGGGGCCTTGAATGAGCAGTTCTTC.

This clone was seen only once. The chain links TRBV2 to TRBJ1-1, with TRBD1 identical over 8 bases. This CDR3 region has 14 residues. V was pared by 2 bases and J by 2 bases, with 1 base of the junction left unmatched. Germline CDR1 is SNHLY and CDR2 is FYNNEI. DNA for the CDR3: TGTGCCAGCAGTGAACAGGGGGCCAACACTGAAGCTTTCTTT. Its translation: CASSEQGANTEAFF.

This clone was seen more than once but under ten times. This sequence joins TRBV5-5 and TRBJ2-1; TRBD2 matches 9 bases. The CDR3 spans 14 residues. Trimming removed 4 bases from V and 7 bases from J; junction bases left unmatched: 6. Germline V lookup: CDR1 SGHKS, CDR2 YYEKEE (reference sequence). The CDR3 nucleotides read TGTGCCAGCAGCCCGGCGGGAGGGATGAATGAGCAGTTCTTC. It encodes CASSPAGGMNEQFF.

The chain uses TRBV18 and TRBJ1-4; 8 bases line up with TRBD1. With V trimmed by 2 bases and J by 8 bases, 10 bases remained unmatched. In germline, CDR1 is KGHSH, CDR2 LQKENI. This CDR3 comprises 16 residues. CDR3 loop: CASSPGQGRTNEKLFF. CDR3 bases: TGTGCCAGCTCACCAGGACAGGGCCGAACCAACGAAAAACTGTTTTTT.

The V call is TRBV15, the J call TRBJ2-1; 7 bases fit TRBD1. Germline CDR1 and CDR2: LNHNV and YYDKDF (reference sequence). After removal of 3 bases from V and 0 bases from J, the junction contained 8 bases not matched to a gene. The CDR3 extends over 17 amino acids. CDR3 DNA sequence: TGTGCCACCAGCAGGAAACAGGGGTCCGTCTCCTACAATGAGCAGTTCTTC. This gives the protein CATSRKQGSVSYNEQFF.

Comments on this clone: A junction boundary mismatches the germline segment, possibly from a read error. The chain links TRBV27 to TRBJ2-6, with TRBD1 matching 10 bases. Per the germline V gene, CDR1 is MNHEY and CDR2 is SMNVEV (reference sequence). The CDR3 covers 17 residues. DNA of the CDR3: TGTGCCAGCAGTTTGAGACAGGGGGCTACTGGGGCCAACGGCCTGACTTTC. It codes for CASSLRQGATGANGLTF.

V usage is TRBV4-3 and J usage is TRBJ1-2, with D perhaps TRBD1 (6 bases). CDR3 length: 13 residues. Germline V gene sequence: CDR1 LGHNA, CDR2 YSLEER. The V gene lost 0 bases and the J gene lost 10 bases, with 12 bases spanning the gap. The CDR3, as DNA: TGCGCCAGCAGCCAAGATACAGGGAACTTCTACACCTTC. Residues: CASSQDTGNFYTF.